This TCR beta chain is drawn from a study of PD-1 blockade in classical Hodgkin lymphoma (dated by TCRdb to 2019 to 2021). For the wider study: Nivolumab dosing was 3 mg/kg intravenously every 2 weeks, continuing until either disease progression or unacceptable toxicity. To define a peripheral blood immune signature of response to PD-1 blockade in classical Hodgkin lymphoma, the study combined TCR beta sequencing with CyTOF. Overall results and qualifications from the work: By C4D1, a significant rise was seen in CD4+ TCR diversity but not in CD8+ TCR diversity (p=0.0027 vs p=0.16), and the rise was most apparent among complete responders (p=0.02). The study covered only a single clinical trial cohort, and the causes of the repertoire differences, possibly disease activity or prior therapy, were still not defined. Newly diagnosed patients were reported to have lower baseline TCR diversity than healthy donors, and relapsed/refractory patients were reported to have lower baseline TCR diversity still. Among trial patients, those achieving complete response had baseline diversity similar to that of newly diagnosed patients, while diversity was significantly lower in partial responders and progressors. Lower diversity was seen in patients whose nivolumab began less than 1 year after ASCT, and these patients were left out of later analyses so that immune reconstitution would not confound the results.

Of note for this clone: Its specific antigen is unknown. Base-call qualities are not available, and no considerably larger clone is one nucleotide away.

Genomic DNA was isolated using the Qiagen DNeasy kit from unsorted PBMCs as well as from negatively selected CD4+ and CD8+ fractions. TCR beta CDR3 regions were amplified by immunoSEQ multiplex PCR using primers annealing to V and J segments. A synthetic immune receptor repertoire was used to minimize amplification bias, and remaining bias was computationally removed after sequencing. The published analysis was carried out like this. Repertoire diversity was quantified as the Shannon entropy index using custom Python scripts. Unsorted, CD4+ and CD8+ repertoires were analyzed separately, except for combined analyses in which CD4+ and CD8+ sequences were merged in silico. A clone was considered expanded if an increase in frequency of at least 2-fold after treatment relative to C1D1 was found, and a pseudocount of 0.5 was applied to clones undetected at baseline. Singleton clones were defined as clones with 0 or 1 copy at C1D1, and non-singleton clones were defined as clones with 2 or more copies. Clones expanded in unsorted samples were assigned a CD4+, CD8+ or unknown annotation through matching of protein sequences in sorted samples from the same patient. Wilcoxon tests were applied to paired samples to test diversity changes from C1D1 to C4D1. TCRdb provides this immuneACCESS table in a form limited to in-frame rearrangements. Some clones are lacking; in checked studies, under half of them reflect an unresolved V gene, and why the rest are absent is not known. Clone size and V and J calls were adopted from that table, with D and trimming inferred from the DNA. The sample table records under 20,000 clones; less than 85% of these occur just once. Together, the top ten hold around 40% of the sample.

Read against the paper, the sample's time point label means: cycle 4 day 1 (C4D1), after more than 5 weeks of nivolumab. All trial patients had relapsed after autologous stem cell transplantation, with cohorts A, B and C differing in prior brentuximab vedotin exposure. The trial cohort comprised around 60 patients with relapsed/refractory classical Hodgkin lymphoma whose best overall responses were complete response, partial response or progressive disease. In the multi-cohort phase II CheckMate 205 trial, trial patients received single-agent nivolumab. An independent review committee assessed best overall response using the 2007 International Working Group response criteria. Trial PBMCs were collected immediately before nivolumab initiation (C1D1) and during therapy at cycle 2 day 1 and cycle 4 day 1. After peripheral blood was drawn into 8 mL Vacutainer Cell Preparation Tubes, PBMCs were isolated by centrifugation and then cryopreserved.

V is clipped by 6 bases and J by 0 bases, and the sequence between their germline boundaries is 5 bases long. The CDR3 numbers 12 residues from cysteine through phenylalanine. Only the CDR3 DNA stays, 36 bases, in frame from base 1. The germline V gene provides CDR1 MNHEY and CDR2 SVGAGI. The sequence is built from TRBV6-5 and TRBJ1-2; the D gene is unclear. This clonotype was obtained from a human donor with classical Hodgkin lymphoma. The sequencing here drew on peripheral blood mononuclear cells (PBMCs), taken before the fourth cycle of nivolumab. The DNA sequence is given as TGTGCCAGCAGAGTGGCTAACTATGGCTACACCTTC. Translated, it reads CASRVANYGYTF.